Each of the 22 T cell receptor beta chains below was sequenced from the same sample in a study of shared clonotypes between healthy human individuals. This table comes from immunoSEQ multiplex PCR, and its TCRdb copy is limited to in-frame clones, with some not included. The data hold roughly 2.6 million clones, with 90% to 95% observed a single time. Sequencing used naive CD4+ T cells sorted from blood. Subset indicated: CD45RA+ positively selected. The receptors shown here come from a man aged 18 to 29 in good health.

The CDR3: CASSYARESQYF. In DNA form, the CDR3 reads TGTGCCAGCAGTTACGCGCGGGAGTCACAGTACTTC. The chain uses TRBV6-6 and TRBJ2-5; 7 bases fit TRBD2. V was clipped by 2 bases and J by 11 bases; unmatched bases: 5. This CDR3 has 12 residues. CDR1 is MNHNY and CDR2 is SVGAGI in the germline V gene (reference sequence).

This chain joins TRBV7-2 and TRBJ1-1; D gene unclear. CDR1 and CDR2 (germline): SGHTA, FQGNSA. Trimming pared 5 bases from V and 0 bases from J, leaving 4 bases between. CDR3 size: 12 residues. CDR3 nucleotides: TGTGCCAGCAGCGTCATGAACACTGAAGCTTTCTTT. It encodes CASSVMNTEAFF.

The chain employs TRBV29-1 and TRBJ2-7; 8 bases match TRBD1. The CDR3 spans 12 residues. The junction had 6 bases not matched to a gene; V was cut back by 5 bases and J by 6 bases. Germline loops: CDR1 SQVTM, CDR2 ANQGSEA. CDR3 loop: CSVRTGWGEQYF. The CDR3 DNA reads as TGCAGCGTTCGGACAGGGTGGGGCGAGCAGTACTTC.

As for this clone: The same CDR3 also results from other DNA sequences found in this sample. The CDR3 DNA reads as TGCGCCAGCAGCCCAGAGGCGGGGGAGCTGTTTTTT. This sequence encodes CASSPEAGELFF. The chain is built from TRBV5-1 and TRBJ2-2; D remains unclear. This CDR3 spans 12 amino acids. In germline, CDR1 is SGHRS, CDR2 YFSETQ. V lost 4 bases, J lost 8 bases, and 9 bases lay in between.

The genes are TRBV30 and TRBJ1-2; D call uncertain. Germline V gives CDR1 GTSNPN, CDR2 SVGIG (reference sequence). This CDR3 is 16 amino acids long. V was pared by 0 bases and J by 0 bases, with 14 bases between. The CDR3: CAWSVRTVAPNYGYTF. The CDR3 nucleotides are TGTGCCTGGAGTGTAAGGACCGTAGCCCCTAACTATGGCTACACCTTC. The full variable domain, in which reference TRBV30 and TRBJ1-2 provide the parts outside the CDR3, is SQTIHQWPATLVQPVGSPLSLECTVEGTSNPNLYWYRQAAGRGLQLLFYSVGIGQISSEVPQNLSASRPQDRQFILSSKKLLLSDSGFYLCAWSVRTVAPNYGYTFGSGTRLTVV.

V and J are TRBV28 and TRBJ2-1; 8 nucleotides align to TRBD2. This CDR3 is 15 amino acids long. Looked up from germline, CDR1 is MDHEN and CDR2 is SYDVKM. V lost 2 bases to trimming and J lost 5 bases; unmatched junction nucleotides: 5. CDR3 sequence (DNA): TGTGCCAGCAGTTTAGGCGGGGGGTACGACAATGAGCAGTTCTTC. This translates into CASSLGGGYDNEQFF.

V gene TRBV29-1 combines with J gene TRBJ2-3; TRBD2 agrees at 13 bases. Germline V CDR1 and CDR2: SQVTM, ANQGSEA. This CDR3 is 14 amino acids long. V lost 7 bases to trimming and J lost 3 bases; unmatched junction nucleotides: 4. CDR3 residues: CSAPTSGRTDTQYF. The CDR3 DNA sequence: TGCAGCGCCCCGACTAGCGGGAGGACAGATACGCAGTATTTT.

In this sample, this clone turned up once. The V call is TRBV10-3, the J call TRBJ2-1; TRBD2 aligns across 10 bases. The CDR3 runs to 13 residues. V lost 9 bases to trimming and J lost 4 bases; unmatched junction nucleotides: 3. Germline assignment: CDR1 ENHRY and CDR2 SYGVKD. The CDR3, as DNA: TGTGCCATAGGACTAGCGGTTTACAATGAGCAGTTCTTC. Protein product: CAIGLAVYNEQFF.

J is TRBJ1-2 and V is TRBV15; D is uncertain. The CDR3 spans 15 residues. Trimming removed 3 bases from V and 9 bases from J, with 20 bases in between. Per the germline V gene, CDR1 is LNHNV and CDR2 is YYDKDF (reference sequence). CDR3 sequence (DNA): TGTGCCACCAGCAGGGATCTAGGAGACATTGTTAGCTACACCTTC. It is translated as CATSRDLGDIVSYTF.

This clone was seen a single time. The rearrangement uses TRBV5-4 and TRBJ1-2; D may be TRBD1 (5 bases). This CDR3 has 17 amino acids. The V end was cut by 4 bases, the J end by 6 bases, with 25 bases between. CDR1 and CDR2 from the germline V gene are SGHNT and YYREEE (reference sequence). This CDR3 is CASSLTGSSGGADGYTF. Written as DNA, the CDR3 is TGTGCCAGCAGCCTGACGGGCTCTTCGGGGGGTGCGGATGGCTACACCTTC. The variable domain in full, completed from reference TRBV5-4 and TRBJ1-2, reads ETGVTQSPTHLIKTRGQQVTLRCSSQSGHNTVSWYQQALGQGPQFIFQYYREEENGRGNFPPRFSGLQFPNYSSELNVNALELDDSALYLCASSLTGSSGGADGYTFGSGTRLTVV.

The chain carries TRBV5-4 and TRBJ2-5, with 9 positions matching TRBD2. The CDR3 covers 14 residues. In germline, CDR1 is SGHNT, CDR2 YYREEE (reference sequence). With V trimmed by 7 bases and J by 3 bases, 7 bases remained unmatched. CDR3 coding DNA: TGTGCCAGCCAGAGGGCTAGCGGGGAAGAGACCCAGTACTTC. Its translation is CASQRASGEETQYF. The full variable domain, in which reference TRBV5-4 and TRBJ2-5 provide the parts outside the CDR3, is ETGVTQSPTHLIKTRGQQVTLRCSSQSGHNTVSWYQQALGQGPQFIFQYYREEENGRGNFPPRFSGLQFPNYSSELNVNALELDDSALYLCASQRASGEETQYFGPGTRLLVL.

In nucleotides, the CDR3 is TGCGCCAGCAGCGAGGCGACCCTAGGGACGCAGTATTTT. It yields the protein CASSEATLGTQYF. The V and J genes are TRBV10-1 and TRBJ2-3; D ambiguous. V lost 6 bases, J lost 9 bases, and 16 bases lay in between. The CDR3 has 13 residues. CDR1 is WNHNN, CDR2 SYGVQD, per germline (reference sequence).

The chain links TRBV5-1 to TRBJ2-2; TRBD2 matches at 14 bases. J was trimmed by 4 bases and V by 0 bases; bases with no gene match: 5. CDR3 size: 18 residues. The germline CDR1 and CDR2 sequences are SGHRS and YFSETQ. CDR3: CASSLGLAGGPGTGELFF. DNA of the CDR3: TGCGCCAGCAGCTTGGGACTAGCGGGGGGGCCGGGCACCGGGGAGCTGTTTTTT.

This sequence joins TRBV11-2 and TRBJ2-7; maybe TRBD1 (5 bases). The ends were cut back, 1 base at V and 4 bases at J, with 14 bases in the middle. Germline CDR1 and CDR2: SGHAT and FQNNGV. This CDR3 comprises 15 residues. The CDR3 DNA reads as TGTGCCAGCAGCTTAGTCCGCAGGGTGTCATACGAGCAGTACTTC. Its translation: CASSLVRRVSYEQYF.

As for this clone: This same CDR3 is encoded by further DNA sequences in the sample. The V gene is TRBV6-5, the J gene TRBJ2-1; 8 positions match TRBD1. The CDR3 runs 14 residues. In germline, CDR1 is MNHEY, CDR2 SVGAGI. With 2 bases clipped from V and 5 bases from J, the junction kept 2 bases outside the gene matches. As DNA, the CDR3 is TGTGCCAGCAGTTACGGGACAGGTAACAATGAGCAGTTCTTC. Protein product: CASSYGTGNNEQFF.

This clone was counted a single time. The chain has TRBV7-9 and TRBJ2-5; the D gene is possibly TRBD1 (5 bases). V was pared by 0 bases and J by 2 bases, with 10 bases between. Germline-derived CDR1 and CDR2 are SEHNR and FQNEAQ (reference sequence). The CDR3 totals 15 residues. This CDR3 is CASSLARSGQETQYF. CDR3 in DNA: TGTGCCAGCAGCTTAGCTCGCTCAGGGCAAGAGACCCAGTACTTC.

Comment on this clone: This sample includes further DNA sequences coding for the same CDR3. Written as DNA, the CDR3 is TGTGCCTGGAGTGTAGCGGGCTATGGCTACACCTTC. Protein: CAWSVAGYGYTF. The chain is built from TRBV30 and TRBJ1-2, with D uncertain. V lost 0 bases and J 4 bases, leaving 6 bases between the germline ends. The germline V gene has CDR1 GTSNPN and CDR2 SVGIG (reference sequence). The CDR3 is 12 residues long.

This sequence joins TRBV5-6 and TRBJ1-1, with D uncertain. The CDR3 totals 16 residues. V gave up 0 bases and J gave up 0 bases, with 12 bases separating them. Per germline, CDR1 SGHDT and CDR2 YYEEEE. In nucleotides, the CDR3 is TGTGCCAGCAGCTTGGTTGGAGCCTTAATGAACACTGAAGCTTTCTTT. As protein: CASSLVGALMNTEAFF.

The V gene is TRBV12-5, the J gene TRBJ2-3; D may be TRBD1 (6 bases). From germline, CDR1 is LGHNT and CDR2 FRNRAP. The V and J ends lost 1 base and 5 bases respectively, with 13 bases between them. The CDR3 loop spans 15 amino acids. CDR3 DNA: TGTGCTAGTGGTTTGGGACAGGTGTCCAGAGATACGCAGTATTTT. Translation: CASGLGQVSRDTQYF.

The chain has TRBV2 and TRBJ2-7; D is unresolved. The CDR3 is 14 amino acids. V was clipped by 9 bases and J by 0 bases, with 15 bases between them. Germline V lookup: CDR1 SNHLY, CDR2 FYNNEI. The CDR3 nucleotides read TGTGCCAGTCGTTTCCGGGCCAACTCCTACGAGCAGTACTTC. Its translation is CASRFRANSYEQYF.

The genes are TRBV7-9 and TRBJ2-5; D possibly matches TRBD1 or TRBD2 (5 bases each). Looked up from germline, CDR1 is SEHNR and CDR2 is FQNEAQ (reference sequence). V shed 0 bases and J shed 4 bases, with 18 bases lying between them. The CDR3 sequence is 17 residues long. The CDR3 sequence: CASSLALGRVGRETQYF. The CDR3 DNA sequence: TGTGCCAGCAGCTTAGCGCTCGGCAGGGTTGGGAGAGAGACCCAGTACTTC.

In its sample, this clone was seen once. V gene TRBV15 combines with J gene TRBJ1-5; no definite D call. Germline V gives CDR1 LNHNV, CDR2 YYDKDF (reference sequence). The CDR3 contains 15 residues. Between the trimmed V and J ends, which lost 3 bases and 1 base, there was a span of 10 bases. This CDR3 reads CATSRGMRSNQPQHF. CDR3 DNA: TGTGCCACCAGCAGGGGGATGAGGAGCAATCAGCCCCAGCATTTT.